This TCR beta chain was identified in a study of T cell changes during pregnancy in multiple sclerosis. The protocol was immunoSEQ multiplex PCR, while the TCRdb copy is restricted to in-frame clones and leaves out a portion. The repertoire holds 30,000 to 45,000 clones, with about 90% as singletons. This clonotype was sampled from a female donor with multiple sclerosis, enrolled in a pregnancy study. The source material was CD8+ T cells from peripheral blood mononuclear cells, sampled before pregnancy.

The CDR3 DNA sequence: TGTGCCAGCAGCCCGGAACACAGGGCTTACCAAGAGACCCAGTACTTC. This encodes CASSPEHRAYQETQYF. The chain joins TRBV7-9 to TRBJ2-5; D is possibly TRBD1 (6 bases). V was cut by 5 bases and J by 0 bases, with 16 bases left in between. From germline, CDR1 is SEHNR and CDR2 FQNEAQ (reference sequence). The CDR3 spans 16 residues.